Each of the 22 T cell receptor beta chains below was sequenced from the same sample in a study of T cell repertoires in cytomegalovirus infection (dated by TCRdb to the late 2010s). Their antigen targets remain unknown. The treatment or condition label on this specimen signifies: in vitro stimulation with specific CMV peptide epitopes to enrich CMV-specific T cells. Sequencing was carried out with an Illumina HiSeq 1500. TCRdb reanalyzed the raw reads on its own, using fastp at Q25 for trimming and MiXCR for clone calling, and kept in-frame beta chains. Entries are consolidated by CDR3 protein sequence, retaining the most common genes and DNA. A total of about 500,000 distinct CDR3 sequences appear in this sample, 33% of them only once. The top ten clones comprise 15% to 20% of the sample. The starting material was cultured PBMCs, obtained from culture after CMV antigen stimulation. The receptors derive from a human donor in good health (CMV status not recorded). Some clones in this sample may be carry-over from other donors' samples.

In its sample, this clonotype was seen many times. The V gene is TRBV7-2, the J gene TRBJ2-2; 7 bases are shared with TRBD2. Per the germline V gene, CDR1 is SGHTA and CDR2 is FQGNSA. V gave up 2 bases and J gave up 1 base; unmatched junction bases: 1. This CDR3 spans 15 amino acids. The CDR3 DNA sequence: TGTGCCAGCAGCTTACTAGCGGAGAACACCGGGGAGCTGTTTTTT. It is translated as CASSLLAENTGELFF.

The genes are TRBV19 and TRBJ1-1; D is undetermined. This CDR3 has 13 amino acids. The V end lost 6 bases, the J end lost 10 bases, and 18 bases lay between the germline ends. The germline CDR1 and CDR2 sequences are LNHDA and SQIVND (reference sequence). The CDR3 spells CASRTADVLAAFF. CDR3 nucleotides: TGTGCCAGTAGAACTGCCGATGTATTAGCAGCTTTCTTT.

The chain couples TRBV6-1 to TRBJ1-2; maybe TRBD1 (6 bases). Looked up from germline, CDR1 is MNHNS and CDR2 is SASEGT. Trimming stripped 5 bases from V and 4 bases from J, with 11 bases between. The CDR3 loop spans 13 amino acids. This CDR3 reads CASSRGQLYGYTF. The CDR3 DNA reads TGTGCCAGCAGTCGCGGACAGCTCTATGGCTACACCTTC.

The V and J genes are TRBV28 and TRBJ2-3; 11 nucleotides align to TRBD2. The CDR3 is 16 residues long. V lost 2 bases to trimming and J lost 5 bases; unmatched junction nucleotides: 6. Per germline, CDR1 MDHEN and CDR2 SYDVKM. The CDR3, as DNA: TGTGCCAGCAGTTTAACTAGCGGGAGTTTCATAGATACGCAGTATTTT. Amino acids: CASSLTSGSFIDTQYF.

This clonotype was counted a few times. The gene calls are TRBV29-1 and TRBJ1-2; 7 bases agree with TRBD1. Trimming removed 3 bases from V and 4 bases from J; junction bases left unmatched: 8. The CDR3 is 14 amino acids. Germline V gives CDR1 SQVTM, CDR2 ANQGSEA. CDR3 sequence (DNA): TGCAGCGTTGACACAGGGGCGAGTGGCTATGGCTACACCTTC. Translating it yields CSVDTGASGYGYTF. Based on the CDR3 plus reference TRBV29-1 and TRBJ1-2, the full variable domain is SAVISQKPSRDICQRGTSLTIQCQVDSQVTMMFWYRQQPGQSLTLIATANQGSEATYESGFVIDKFPISRPNLTFSTLTVSNMSPEDSSIYLCSVDTGASGYGYTFGSGTRLTVV.

The genes are TRBV28 and TRBJ2-7; D may correspond to TRBD1 or TRBD2 (5 bases each). Trimming removed 3 bases from V and 6 bases from J, with 12 bases in between. Germline V gene lookup returns CDR1 MDHEN and CDR2 SYDVKM. CDR3 length equals 13 residues. DNA for the CDR3: TGTGCCAGCAGTTTCACATCAGGGAGCGAGCAGTACTTC. Translation gives CASSFTSGSEQYF.

The rearrangement uses TRBV2 and TRBJ2-1, with 7 nucleotides matching TRBD2. The CDR3 spans 13 residues. V dropped 8 bases and J dropped 3; count of bases not matched to a gene: 4. From germline, CDR1 is SNHLY and CDR2 FYNNEI. CDR3: CASEASGYNEQFF. In DNA form, the CDR3 reads TGTGCCAGCGAGGCTAGCGGCTACAATGAGCAGTTCTTC.

V is TRBV12-3 or TRBV12-4 and J is TRBJ2-1; 8 positions match TRBD2. J gave up 9 bases and V 6 bases, and 13 bases lay outside the gene matches. The CDR3 loop spans 15 amino acids. Here the CDR3 DNA reads TGTGCCAGCAGGTCAGGGACTAGTATAAGAGGTGAGCAGTTCTTC. This encodes CASRSGTSIRGEQFF.

The chain employs TRBV6-5 and TRBJ1-1; D might be TRBD1 (5 bases). Germline lookup yields CDR1 MNHEY and CDR2 SVGAGI. The ends were cut back, 2 bases at V and 2 bases at J, with 12 bases in the middle. The CDR3 extends over 15 amino acids. The chain's CDR3 is CASSYAEGTNTEAFF. CDR3 nucleotides: TGTGCCAGCAGTTACGCTGAGGGGACTAACACTGAAGCTTTCTTT.

This chain connects TRBV30 to TRBJ1-6; no reliable D call. The germline gives CDR1 GTSNPN, CDR2 SVGIG (reference sequence). V was cut by 0 bases and J by 9 bases, with 3 bases left in between. The CDR3 spans 11 residues. The CDR3 nucleotides are TGTGCCTGGAGTGTTGGTTCACCCCTCCACTTT. Amino acids: CAWSVGSPLHF. The variable domain in full, completed from reference TRBV30 and TRBJ1-6, reads SQTIHQWPATLVQPVGSPLSLECTVEGTSNPNLYWYRQAAGRGLQLLFYSVGIGQISSEVPQNLSASRPQDRQFILSSKKLLLSDSGFYLCAWSVGSPLHFGNGTRLTVT.

This clonotype was detected a few times. The CDR3 sequence: CASRLGRSSYEQYF. CDR3 DNA: TGTGCCAGCAGACTAGGGAGGTCATCCTACGAGCAGTACTTC. The chain employs TRBV6-1 and TRBJ2-7, with D maybe TRBD2 (6 bases). Germline V gene data show CDR1 as MNHNS and CDR2 as SASEGT. V gave up 6 bases and J gave up 1 base, with 13 bases separating them. The CDR3 runs to 14 residues.

At least ten counts were recorded for this clonotype. This chain uses TRBV6-2 or TRBV6-3 with TRBJ2-1; TRBD2 matches at 10 bases. Unmatched junction bases numbered 5, after V lost 6 bases and J lost 6 bases. The germline V gene encodes CDR1 MNHEY and CDR2 SVGEGT. This CDR3 region has 14 residues. CDR3 in amino acids: CASSPGLAANEQFF. CDR3 sequence (DNA): TGTGCCAGCAGCCCCGGACTAGCGGCCAATGAGCAGTTCTTC.

This chain links TRBV7-2 with TRBJ2-1; the D is unclear. This CDR3 has 13 residues. CDR1 SGHTA and CDR2 FQGNSA come from the germline V gene. V was shortened by 7 bases and J by 7 bases, with 14 bases between the two germline ends. As DNA, the CDR3 is TGTGCCAGCACCCGGCCCCAGGAGAATGAGCAGTTCTTC. Translation: CASTRPQENEQFF.

The chain's CDR3 is CSARDRTRASLNEQFF. The CDR3 nucleotides read TGCAGTGCTAGAGATCGGACCAGGGCTTCGTTGAATGAGCAGTTCTTC. The chain recombines TRBV20-1 with TRBJ2-1, with a tentative D call TRBD1 (5 bases). Germline lookup yields CDR1 DFQATT and CDR2 SNEGSKA (reference sequence). The CDR3 totals 16 residues. V gave up 0 bases and J gave up 7 bases, with 19 bases separating them.

The chain carries TRBV7-2 and TRBJ2-7; D might be TRBD2 (6 bases). Trimming cost V 5 bases and J 4 bases, with 18 bases left between them. The CDR3 spans 15 residues. The germline V gene encodes CDR1 SGHTA and CDR2 FQGNSA. This CDR3 reads CASSLRVDAGYEQYV. Here the CDR3 DNA reads TGTGCCAGCAGCCTTCGGGTGGACGCGGGGTACGAGCAGTACGTC.

This chain links TRBV2 with TRBJ2-3; D remains unclear. The V gene lost 2 bases and the J gene lost 4 bases, with 7 bases spanning the gap. The CDR3 covers 13 residues. Looked up from germline, CDR1 is SNHLY and CDR2 is FYNNEI. The CDR3 nucleotides read TGTGCCAGCAGTGAACCCTCCCCAGATACGCAGTATTTT. Protein sequence: CASSEPSPDTQYF.

This clonotype was recorded at least ten times. This rearrangement joins TRBV6-6 to TRBJ2-1; no firm D call. Between the trimmed V and J ends, which lost 3 bases and 7 bases, there was a span of 10 bases. The CDR3 runs 13 residues. Germline CDR1 is MNHNY and CDR2 is SVGAGI (reference sequence). As DNA, the CDR3 is TGTGCCAGCAGTTATATGGGTCCAAATGAGCAGTTCTTC. This sequence encodes CASSYMGPNEQFF.

V gene TRBV11-2 combines with J gene TRBJ1-1; 7 bases match TRBD1. The V segment lost 5 bases and the J segment 6 bases; nucleotides outside the gene matches: 6. The CDR3 extends over 13 amino acids. Germline V gives CDR1 SGHAT, CDR2 FQNNGV. The CDR3 is CASSRQGGSEAFF. The CDR3 DNA follows: TGTGCCAGCAGCCGACAGGGTGGATCTGAAGCTTTCTTT.

The rearrangement uses TRBV19 and TRBJ2-3; tentatively, D is TRBD1 (6 bases). Germline-derived CDR1 and CDR2 are LNHDA and SQIVND (reference sequence). V gave up 7 bases and J gave up 3 bases, with 11 bases separating them. The CDR3 spans 13 residues. The CDR3 nucleotides read TGTGCCAGTAACCAGGGGCGTACAGATACGCAGTATTTT. Translation: CASNQGRTDTQYF. The full variable domain, rest sourced from reference TRBV19 and TRBJ2-3, is DGGITQSPKYLFRKEGQNVTLSCEQNLNHDAMYWYRQDPGQGLRLIYYSQIVNDFQKGDIAEGYSVSREKKESFPLTVTSAQKNPTAFYLCASNQGRTDTQYFGPGTRLTVL.

This clonotype was observed many times. The chain is built from TRBV7-3 and TRBJ2-3; D uncertain. CDR1 SGHTA and CDR2 FQGTGA come from the germline V gene. The CDR3 length is 14 residues. The V and J ends lost 5 bases and 0 bases respectively, with 9 bases between them. The CDR3 sequence: CASSRGPSTDTQYF. DNA for the CDR3: TGTGCCAGCAGCCGTGGCCCAAGCACAGATACGCAGTATTTT. The full variable domain, with the rest looked up from reference TRBV7-3 and TRBJ2-3, is GAGVSQTPSNKVTEKGKYVELRCDPISGHTALYWYRQSLGQGPEFLIYFQGTGAADDSGLPNDRFFAVRPEGSVSTLKIQRTERGDSAVYLCASSRGPSTDTQYFGPGTRLTVL.

This clonotype has at least ten counts. This chain uses TRBV6-2 or TRBV6-3 with TRBJ1-2; D uncertain. The CDR3 contains 14 residues. The V end lost 2 bases, the J end lost 4 bases, and 11 bases lay between the germline ends. The germline gives CDR1 MNHEY, CDR2 SVGEGT. In DNA form, the CDR3 reads TGTGCCAGCAGTTACGTGGTAGCAGGCTATGGCTACACCTTC. This gives the protein CASSYVVAGYGYTF.

This clonotype was detected only a few times. The V call is TRBV13, the J call TRBJ2-3, with 14 positions matching TRBD2. Germline V lookup: CDR1 PRHDT, CDR2 FYEKMQ (reference sequence). With 4 bases clipped from V and 0 bases from J, the junction kept 9 bases outside the gene matches. The CDR3 covers 19 residues. The chain's CDR3 is CASSSAGLAGGTSTDTQYF. The CDR3 DNA reads TGTGCCAGCAGCTCGGCTGGACTAGCGGGAGGCACTAGCACAGATACGCAGTATTTT.